This T cell receptor beta chain comes out of a study of neurological immune-mediated disorders. Time point given: longitudinal time-point 2. This clonotype was seen at least ten times. V was clipped by 1 base and J by 5 bases, with 6 bases between them. CDR1 is MNHEY and CDR2 is SMNVEV in the germline V gene (reference sequence). The CDR3 spans 12 residues. The cDNA came from 5'RACE, which used 10-nucleotide random UMIs. TCRdb re-called the 5' RACE reads with MiXCR, one entry per CDR3 protein. The table has some 49,000 distinct CDR3 sequences, approximately 14% seen once; the top ten hold 4.5% to 5.5%.

The TCR originated in a male donor with HTLV-1-associated myelopathy (HAM/TSP). The V gene is TRBV27, the J gene TRBJ2-7; D ambiguous. The specimen sequenced was PBMCs. CDR3: CASSLFGNEQYF. The CDR3 nucleotides read TGTGCCAGCAGTTTATTCGGAAACGAGCAGTACTTC.